The sequence of this TCR beta chain was determined in a study of T cell repertoires in cytomegalovirus infection. Study overall: Based on public TCR beta signatures, there were indications of CMV infection and of a matching HLA type.

TCRdb re-called the reads with MiXCR, one entry per CDR3 protein. The sample has about 680,000 distinct CDR3 sequences, less than 25% seen once. Findings and caveats of the study: Clonotype analysis showed dominance of the ex vivo response by HLA-C-restricted CMV-specific TCR beta clonotypes.

The ends were cut back, 6 bases at V and 2 bases at J, with 7 bases in the middle. The germline V gene encodes CDR1 SEHNR and CDR2 FQNEAQ (reference sequence). CDR3 length equals 12 residues. This clonotype occurred many times. Its antigen is still unknown. The sequenced sample consisted of CD8+ T cells from PBMCs. This TCR derives from a human donor in good health (CMV status not recorded). Some clones in this sample may be carry-over from other donors' samples. The chain has TRBV7-9 and TRBJ1-2; possibly TRBD1 for D (5 bases). The CDR3 is CASRTANYGYTF. In nucleotides, the CDR3 is TGTGCCAGCAGGACAGCGAACTATGGCTACACCTTC.